The next 30 T cell receptor beta chains were all read from a single sample in a study of OX40 agonist ivuxolimab in advanced cancers. The library was obtained by the immunoSEQ multiplex PCR assay. Drawn from immuneACCESS, this table holds only the in-frame rearrangements with V and J called that TCRdb kept. Clones are partly lost; checked studies trace under half to an unresolved V gene and leave the rest unexplained. The sample table records some 150,000 clones; approximately 90% of these occur just once. The top ten constitute approximately 1% of the sample. This sample comprised CD4+ or CD8+ T cells sorted from blood, obtained in a trial of the OX40 agonist ivuxolimab. These receptors all stem from an adult with an advanced solid tumor such as melanoma, head and neck, liver or kidney cancer.

This chain connects TRBV18 to TRBJ2-5, with 9 bases fitting TRBD2. V shed 0 bases, J shed 5 bases, and the junction held 7 bases outside the gene matches. Germline CDR1 reads KGHSH; CDR2 reads LQKENI. This CDR3 has 16 amino acids. The CDR3 region is CASSPPAGGPGETQYF. CDR3 nucleotides: TGTGCCAGCTCACCACCGGCGGGAGGGCCGGGGGAGACCCAGTACTTC.

The sample holds one count of this clone. The CDR3 is CASSEQTFSSQYF. The CDR3 DNA is TGCGCCAGCAGTGAGCAGACTTTCAGTTCGCAGTATTTT. The V gene is TRBV10-2, the J gene TRBJ2-3; no clear D gene. Germline V gene lookup returns CDR1 WSHSY and CDR2 SAAADI. Trimming left V 2 bases short and J 10 bases short, with 13 bases between. CDR3 length: 13 amino acids.

The genes are TRBV28 and TRBJ1-4; D is ambiguous. Germline CDR1 MDHEN, CDR2 SYDVKM. The germline V and J ends were trimmed by 1 base and 7 bases, with 13 bases remaining between them. This CDR3 is built from 15 residues. In nucleotides, the CDR3 is TGTGCCAGCAGTTTATCCACCTTGGGTGGTGAAAAACTGTTTTTT. Its translation is CASSLSTLGGEKLFF.

The genes are TRBV5-6 and TRBJ1-1; 7 bases are shared with TRBD1. Unmatched junction bases numbered 12, after V lost 4 bases and J lost 3 bases. This CDR3 is built from 16 residues. Germline V gives CDR1 SGHDT, CDR2 YYEEEE. The CDR3 loop is CASSPMGQWGYTEAFF. CDR3 nucleotides: TGTGCCAGCAGCCCCATGGGACAGTGGGGTTACACTGAAGCTTTCTTT.

The chain combines TRBV9 with TRBJ2-2, with D uncertain. Germline V gives CDR1 SGDLS, CDR2 YYNGEE. Deletions cut 1 base from V and 6 bases from J, with 7 bases between. The CDR3 has 13 residues. The CDR3 here is CASSVSGAGELFF. The CDR3, as DNA: TGTGCCAGCAGCGTAAGTGGGGCCGGGGAGCTGTTTTTT.

The chain couples TRBV6-5 to TRBJ2-5, with 10 bases identical to TRBD2. CDR1 MNHEY and CDR2 SVGAGI come from the germline V gene. The junction had 3 bases not matched to a gene; V was cut back by 5 bases and J by 0 bases. This CDR3 comprises 15 residues. As DNA, the CDR3 is TGTGCCAGCAGTAGGACTAGCGGAGACCAAGAGACCCAGTACTTC. It is translated as CASSRTSGDQETQYF.

The chain carries TRBV18 and TRBJ2-7, with 7 positions matching TRBD1. The CDR3 length is 12 residues. CDR1 is KGHSH and CDR2 is LQKENI in the germline V gene. V lost 8 bases, J lost 2 bases, and 3 bases stayed unmatched. The chain's CDR3 is CASTTGAYEQYF. The CDR3 DNA reads as TGTGCCAGCACTACAGGGGCCTACGAGCAGTACTTC.

The chain couples TRBV7-9 to TRBJ1-6; unclear D gene. Germline CDR1 reads SEHNR; CDR2 reads FQNEAQ (reference sequence). The CDR3 consists of 15 residues. V gave up 3 bases and J gave up 5 bases, with 11 bases separating them. CDR3 residues: CASSLMQSDNSPLHF. CDR3 DNA sequence: TGTGCCAGCAGCTTGATGCAGTCGGATAATTCACCCCTCCACTTT. Full variable domain (missing parts from reference TRBV7-9 and TRBJ1-6): DTGVSQNPRHKITKRGQNVTFRCDPISEHNRLYWYRQTLGQGPEFLTYFQNEAQLEKSRLLSDRFSAERPKGSFSTLEIQRTEQGDSAMYLCASSLMQSDNSPLHFGNGTRLTVT.

The chain couples TRBV6-5 to TRBJ2-3; 9 bases are a match to TRBD1. Trimming removed 0 bases from V and 5 bases from J; junction bases left unmatched: 3. The CDR3 contains 15 residues. Germline V gene lookup returns CDR1 MNHEY and CDR2 SVGAGI. CDR3 loop: CASSYSTGGKDTQYF. As DNA, the CDR3 is TGTGCCAGCAGTTACTCGACAGGGGGGAAAGATACGCAGTATTTT.

This chain connects TRBV11-2 to TRBJ1-2, with D unclear. The CDR3 has 14 residues. V lost 0 bases and J lost 8, with 13 bases in between. In germline, CDR1 is SGHAT, CDR2 FQNNGV. CDR3: CASSLDPVPKGYTF. CDR3 nucleotide sequence: TGTGCCAGCAGCTTAGACCCCGTTCCCAAAGGCTACACCTTC.

The chain has TRBV5-4 and TRBJ2-7; 11 nucleotides agree with TRBD2. Per the germline V gene, CDR1 is SGHNT and CDR2 is YYREEE (reference sequence). V trimming: 3 bases; J trimming: 2 bases; junction bases outside the gene matches: 7. The CDR3 spans 16 residues. The CDR3: CASSSGRLAGTYEQYF. CDR3 coding DNA: TGTGCCAGCAGCTCCGGTCGACTAGCGGGAACCTACGAGCAGTACTTC.

The rearrangement links TRBV2 to TRBJ1-2, with unresolved D. V was pared by 8 bases and J by 2 bases, with 6 bases between. Germline V gives CDR1 SNHLY, CDR2 FYNNEI. The CDR3 is 11 residues long. Here the CDR3 DNA reads TGTGCCAGCGTACCGAACTATGGCTACACCTTC. Protein product: CASVPNYGYTF.

The rearrangement uses TRBV5-1 and TRBJ2-7, with 11 bases that match TRBD1. CDR1 SGHRS and CDR2 YFSETQ come from the germline V gene. The CDR3 has 14 residues. Trimming took 4 bases from V and 7 from J; bases not matched to a gene: 7. The CDR3 bases are TGCGCCAGCAGCGGCGGACAGGGGGCGAGGGAGCAGTACTTC. Residues: CASSGGQGAREQYF.

The chain uses TRBV30 and TRBJ1-2; D gene ambiguous. Germline CDR1 reads GTSNPN; CDR2 reads SVGIG (reference sequence). CDR3 length: 12 amino acids. The V end was cut by 1 base, the J end by 4 bases, with 7 bases between. Here the CDR3 DNA reads TGTGCCTGGAGTGCTGGGAGCTATGGCTACACCTTC. It codes for CAWSAGSYGYTF.

The chain employs TRBV7-9 and TRBJ2-3; D call uncertain. The CDR3 sequence is 16 residues long. The V end lost 5 bases, the J end lost 8 bases, and 23 bases lay between the germline ends. Per germline, CDR1 SEHNR and CDR2 FQNEAQ (reference sequence). CDR3 region: CASSHTDWDVRSTQYF. The CDR3 nucleotides are TGTGCCAGCAGCCATACCGACTGGGATGTGAGAAGTACGCAGTATTTT.

The V and J genes are TRBV28 and TRBJ2-7, with D tentatively TRBD1 (5 bases). The germline V gene encodes CDR1 MDHEN and CDR2 SYDVKM. This CDR3 spans 16 amino acids. The V end lost 1 base, the J end lost 2 bases, and 15 bases lay between the germline ends. The DNA for the CDR3 is TGTGCCAGCAGTTTATCAGGGCAAGGTGGGGCCTACGAGCAGTACTTC. It yields the protein CASSLSGQGGAYEQYF.

This chain uses TRBV30 with TRBJ2-7; D gene ambiguous. The CDR3 sequence is 12 residues long. V lost 7 bases to trimming and J lost 2 bases, with 12 bases between them. Germline-derived CDR1 and CDR2 are GTSNPN and SVGIG (reference sequence). CDR3 sequence: CAYGRSPYEQYF. CDR3 coding DNA: TGTGCCTACGGACGAAGCCCCTACGAGCAGTACTTC. Looking up the rest from reference TRBV30 and TRBJ2-7 gives the full variable domain: SQTIHQWPATLVQPVGSPLSLECTVEGTSNPNLYWYRQAAGRGLQLLFYSVGIGQISSEVPQNLSASRPQDRQFILSSKKLLLSDSGFYLCAYGRSPYEQYFGPGTRLTVT.

The chain is built from TRBV7-2 and TRBJ1-5; tentatively, D is TRBD1 (5 bases). V shed 4 bases and J shed 11 bases, with 18 bases lying between them. CDR1 is SGHTA and CDR2 is FQGNSA in the germline V gene. This CDR3 contains 14 residues. CDR3 region: CASSSGPGLQAQHF. The DNA for the CDR3 is TGTGCCAGCAGCTCCGGGCCAGGGCTGCAGGCCCAGCATTTT.

This rearrangement joins TRBV5-4 to TRBJ2-2; no clear D gene. The V end was cut by 3 bases, the J end by 1 base, with 7 bases between. The CDR3 length is 14 residues. Germline CDR1 reads SGHNT; CDR2 reads YYREEE (reference sequence). CDR3 nucleotides: TGTGCCAGCAGCTACGGTCAGAACACCGGGGAGCTGTTTTTT. As protein: CASSYGQNTGELFF. Drawing the rest from reference TRBV5-4 and TRBJ2-2, the complete variable domain is ETGVTQSPTHLIKTRGQQVTLRCSSQSGHNTVSWYQQALGQGPQFIFQYYREEENGRGNFPPRFSGLQFPNYSSELNVNALELDDSALYLCASSYGQNTGELFFGEGSRLTVL.

This chain joins TRBV5-1 and TRBJ1-1; D unclear. The germline V and J ends were trimmed by 0 bases and 1 base, with 7 bases remaining between them. The CDR3 has 14 residues. CDR1 and CDR2 (germline): SGHRS, YFSETQ. For the CDR3, the DNA is TGCGCCAGCAGCTTGGCCGTCTCGAACACTGAAGCTTTCTTT. Protein product: CASSLAVSNTEAFF.

The rearrangement links TRBV2 to TRBJ2-1, with TRBD2 matching 11 bases. This CDR3 region has 15 residues. J lost 8 bases, V lost 5 bases, and 8 bases had no gene match. CDR1 and CDR2 from the germline V gene are SNHLY and FYNNEI. DNA for the CDR3: TGTGCCAGCAGTCCTCGGACTAGCGGGCGGGATGAGCAGTTCTTC. Translated, it gives CASSPRTSGRDEQFF.

The chain carries TRBV5-1 and TRBJ1-1; weak D call: TRBD1 (5 bases). Germline assignment: CDR1 SGHRS and CDR2 YFSETQ. This CDR3 is 13 amino acids long. V was shortened by 2 bases and J by 1 base, with 6 bases between the two germline ends. In nucleotides, the CDR3 is TGCGCCAGCAGCTTACAGGAGAACACTGAAGCTTTCTTT. It encodes CASSLQENTEAFF.

The rearrangement joins TRBV5-4 to TRBJ1-1; D may be TRBD1 (5 bases). V lost 5 bases and J 4 bases, leaving 15 bases between the germline ends. The CDR3 is 14 amino acids. The germline V gene encodes CDR1 SGHNT and CDR2 YYREEE (reference sequence). CDR3 DNA: TGTGCCAGCAGTTCGCAGGGACCCCTCACTGAAGCTTTCTTT. This gives the protein CASSSQGPLTEAFF.

The chain recombines TRBV6-1 with TRBJ2-6; 7 nucleotides line up with TRBD1. The CDR3 extends over 15 amino acids. Losses at the gene ends were 11 bases for V and 0 bases for J; bases not matched to a gene: 7. Per germline, CDR1 MNHNS and CDR2 SASEGT. The CDR3 here is CAGTEFSSGANVLTF. The CDR3 nucleotides are TGTGCCGGGACAGAGTTTTCCTCTGGGGCCAACGTCCTGACTTTC.

The chain uses TRBV7-3 and TRBJ2-3; the match to TRBD2 covers 14 bases. Germline trimming cut 1 base from V and 6 bases from J; bases unmatched to any gene: 3. This CDR3 has 16 amino acids. Germline CDR1 is SGHTA and CDR2 is FQGTGA. CDR3 in amino acids: CASSLIGTSGSDTQYF. In DNA form, the CDR3 reads TGTGCCAGCAGCTTAATTGGGACTAGCGGGAGTGATACGCAGTATTTT.

The chain uses TRBV9 and TRBJ2-7; 7 nucleotides agree with TRBD1. The CDR3 totals 13 residues. Looked up from germline, CDR1 is SGDLS and CDR2 is YYNGEE. V lost 0 bases and J lost 6; bases outside the gene matches: 3. CDR3 nucleotides: TGTGCCAGCAGCGTAGCTCCAGGGGGCGAGCAGTACTTC. It specifies CASSVAPGGEQYF.

The rearrangement links TRBV30 to TRBJ1-5; 7 bases align to TRBD1. From germline, CDR1 is GTSNPN and CDR2 SVGIG (reference sequence). Trimming at V came to 0 bases and at J to 3 bases, leaving 5 bases not matched to a gene. The CDR3 has 15 residues. The CDR3 here is CAWSVQTGTNQPQHF. The CDR3 DNA is TGTGCCTGGAGTGTACAGACAGGGACCAATCAGCCCCAGCATTTT.

A single count supports this clone. The chain carries TRBV19 and TRBJ1-5; 7 bases line up with TRBD1. CDR1 LNHDA and CDR2 SQIVND come from the germline V gene (reference sequence). V lost 4 bases, J lost 3 bases, and 3 bases stayed unmatched. CDR3 length: 14 amino acids. CDR3 region: CASSKQGLNQPQHF. The CDR3 nucleotides read TGTGCCAGTAGTAAACAGGGGCTCAATCAGCCCCAGCATTTT.

The gene calls are TRBV18 and TRBJ1-2; 8 nucleotides line up with TRBD1. CDR1 and CDR2 (germline): KGHSH, LQKENI. The CDR3 runs 14 residues. V trimming: 4 bases; J trimming: 2 bases; junction bases outside the gene matches: 3. CDR3 residues: CASSLGDRNYGYTF. CDR3 bases: TGTGCCAGCTCACTGGGGGACAGGAACTATGGCTACACCTTC.

This chain links TRBV28 with TRBJ1-2; 8 bases line up with TRBD1. In germline, CDR1 is MDHEN, CDR2 SYDVKM. Losses at the gene ends were 2 bases for V and 5 bases for J; bases not matched to a gene: 10. The CDR3 is 16 amino acids. CDR3 residues: CASSLRQGAGVYGYTF. CDR3 bases: TGTGCCAGCAGTTTAAGGCAGGGGGCGGGAGTGTATGGCTACACCTTC.